This T cell receptor (beta chain) originates from a study of cytomegalovirus exposure and HLA in healthy donors. Study summary: About 85 million unique TCR sequences came from HLA-typed donors in an early release. Findings and caveats of the study: Sequencing artifact likely explains a cluster of highly shared sequence variants. Per published reports, the classifier diagnosed cytomegalovirus status with high specificity and sensitivity. One variant, a missense change in DCLRE1C, was linked in a later analysis to TCR beta V- and J-gene trimming.

The PCR ran on 60 Vbeta and 13 Jbeta primers. The method was immunoSEQ multiplex PCR; TCRdb's version includes in-frame clones alone and lacks a portion of them. The profile shows over 150,000 clones, around 69% of them singletons. V lost 6 bases, J lost 1 base, and 11 bases stayed unmatched. Germline lookup yields CDR1 LGHNT and CDR2 FRNRAP. The CDR3 runs 18 residues. Comment on this clone: Antigen: not known.

What was sequenced was PBMCs. The chain combines TRBV12-5 with TRBJ2-3; 12 nucleotides line up with TRBD2. The source is a man aged 55 to 70 in good health and CMV-seronegative. CDR3 sequence: CASGPGLAGGFGTDTQYF. The CDR3 DNA sequence: TGTGCTAGTGGCCCTGGTCTAGCGGGGGGGTTCGGCACAGATACGCAGTATTTT.